The T cell receptor beta chain described here comes from a study of tumor-infiltrating lymphocytes in primary liver carcinoma. A constant-region primer primed TCR beta cDNA synthesis from about 0.45 ug of total RNA. ARM-PCR was slightly modified, and three nested multiplex PCR rounds with it gave rise to the TCR beta libraries. The first two PCR rounds used TRBV1-TRBV30 forward primers with a C-beta reverse primer, around 10 cycles each. TCRdb fed the multiplex PCR reads into MiXCR, producing one record per CDR3 protein. The table records 310,000 or so distinct CDR3 sequences, roughly three fifths of them present only once. About this clonotype itself: This sequence may be a read error, since a much larger clone differs from it by one base.

RNA was extracted from whole blood without cell sorting, alongside germline DNA. The V gene's germline CDR1 is WSHSY and CDR2 SAAADI. The CDR3 is 15 residues long. The TCR originated in a woman in her 30s with primary liver carcinoma and hepatitis B virus infection. Specimen: peripheral blood. The genes are TRBV10-2 and TRBJ2-5; maybe TRBD1 (6 bases). Here the CDR3 reads CTSSAHRAGKETQYF. Written as DNA, the CDR3 is TGCACCAGCAGTGCTCACAGGGCAGGGAAAGAGACCCAGTACTTC.